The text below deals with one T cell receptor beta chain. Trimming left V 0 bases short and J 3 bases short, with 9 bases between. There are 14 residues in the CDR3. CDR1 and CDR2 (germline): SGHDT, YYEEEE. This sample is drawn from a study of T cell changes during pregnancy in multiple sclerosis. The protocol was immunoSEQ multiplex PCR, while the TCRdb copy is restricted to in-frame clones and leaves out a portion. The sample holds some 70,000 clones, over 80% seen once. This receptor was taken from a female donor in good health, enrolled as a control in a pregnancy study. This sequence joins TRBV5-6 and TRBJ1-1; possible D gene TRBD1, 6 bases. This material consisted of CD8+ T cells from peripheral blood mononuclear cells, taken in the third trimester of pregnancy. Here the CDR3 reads CASSLDTGHTEAFF. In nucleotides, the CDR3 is TGTGCCAGCAGCTTGGACACAGGGCACACTGAAGCTTTCTTT.